This T cell receptor beta chain comes out of a study of blood T cell repertoires in COVID-19. As for the study in general: PBMCs, B-cell-depleted T cells, or T cells were the source of the cDNA or gDNA that made up the material.

Germline V gene data show CDR1 as SGHAT and CDR2 as FQNNGV. The CDR3 spans 15 residues. Trimming removed 5 bases at V and 7 bases at J, with 18 bases between. Libraries were prepared by immunoSEQ multiplex PCR; TCRdb keeps only in-frame clonotypes and omits some of them. The table includes approximately 150,000 clones, more than 70% detected once. This TCR was recovered from a woman in her sixties with acute or convalescent COVID-19. Specimen: peripheral blood. The chain joins TRBV11-2 to TRBJ1-5; tentatively, D is TRBD1 (5 bases). In DNA, the CDR3 is TGTGCCAGCAGCCCAACAGGTGGGTTAAGCCAGCCCCAGCATTTT. Translated, it gives CASSPTGGLSQPQHF.